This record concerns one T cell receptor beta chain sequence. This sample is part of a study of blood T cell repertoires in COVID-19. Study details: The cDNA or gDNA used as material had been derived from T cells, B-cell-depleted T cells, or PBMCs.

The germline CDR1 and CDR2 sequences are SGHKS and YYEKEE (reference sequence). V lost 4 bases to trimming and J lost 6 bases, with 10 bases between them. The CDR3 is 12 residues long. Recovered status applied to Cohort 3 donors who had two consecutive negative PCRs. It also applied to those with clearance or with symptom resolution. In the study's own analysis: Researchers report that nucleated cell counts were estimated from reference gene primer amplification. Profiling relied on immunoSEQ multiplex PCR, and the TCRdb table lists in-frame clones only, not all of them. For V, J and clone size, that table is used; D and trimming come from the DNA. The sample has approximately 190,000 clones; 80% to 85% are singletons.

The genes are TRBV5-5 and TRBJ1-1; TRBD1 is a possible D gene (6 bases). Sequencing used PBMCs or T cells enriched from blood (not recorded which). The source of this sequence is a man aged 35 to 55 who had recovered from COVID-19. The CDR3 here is CASSPRTAEAFF. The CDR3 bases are TGTGCCAGCAGCCCCCGGACAGCTGAAGCTTTCTTT.